This TCR beta chain was recovered during a study of T cell responses to AZD1222 COVID-19 vaccine. Findings of the study overall: Most donors were white British, females outnumbered males, and clonal diversity was possibly underestimated.

Notes on this clone: Its antigen is not identified.

The CDR3 sequence is 14 residues long. Deletions cut 1 base from V and 6 bases from J, with 10 bases between. Germline V CDR1 and CDR2: SGHRS, YFSETQ. Whether given at about 4 or about 12 weeks, second doses were pooled. Produced via immunoSEQ multiplex PCR; TCRdb's table is partial and in-frame only. The sample yields tens of thousands of clones, 90% seen once. J is TRBJ1-4 and V is TRBV5-1; possibly TRBD1 for D (5 bases). The sequence was obtained from an adult who received the AZD1222 COVID-19 vaccine. Here the sequenced sample was peripheral blood, taken 28 days after the second AZD1222 dose. The CDR3 loop is CASSLLGVDEKLFF. Here the CDR3 DNA reads TGCGCCAGCAGCTTGTTGGGGGTGGATGAAAAACTGTTTTTT.